The 30 T cell receptor beta chains reported below all come from one sample, sequenced in a study of CD8+ T cells in alopecia areata. Extracted RNA was reverse transcribed, and the resulting cDNA served as sequencing template. The protocol was immunoSEQ multiplex PCR, while the TCRdb copy is restricted to in-frame clones and leaves out a portion. The data contain about 140,000 clones, approximately 80% of them singletons. The treatment denotes: oral pan-JAK inhibitor, 5-10 mg twice daily. The starting material was CD8+ T cells sorted from blood, obtained at week 4, from a patient treated with tofacitinib. These receptor sequences come from a human donor with alopecia areata.

The gene calls are TRBV9 and TRBJ1-4, with 7 bases lining up with TRBD1. After removal of 3 bases from V and 8 bases from J, the junction contained 4 bases not matched to a gene. CDR1 and CDR2 from the germline V gene are SGDLS and YYNGEE. This CDR3 comprises 13 residues. The DNA of the CDR3 is TGTGCCAGCAGCGATACAGGGGCGGAAAAACTGTTTTTT. Translation gives CASSDTGAEKLFF.

This chain links TRBV2 with TRBJ2-3, with TRBD2 identical over 8 bases. This CDR3 region has 13 residues. Trimming at V came to 8 bases and at J to 2 bases, leaving 3 bases not matched to a gene. Germline values: CDR1 SNHLY, CDR2 FYNNEI. The CDR3: CASGRGATDTQYF. For the CDR3, the DNA is TGTGCCAGCGGGCGGGGGGCCACAGATACGCAGTATTTT.

In DNA, the CDR3 is TGTGCCAGCAGCTTGGGGGGGAGGGAGACCTACAATGAGCAGTTCTTC. Translated: CASSLGGRETYNEQFF. V is TRBV7-8 and J is TRBJ2-1, with 7 bases identical to TRBD2. Germline V gives CDR1 SGHVS, CDR2 FQNEAQ. The CDR3 totals 16 residues. The V segment lost 3 bases and the J segment 2 bases; nucleotides outside the gene matches: 7.

The chain couples TRBV15 to TRBJ2-7; 7 bases align to TRBD1. Losses at the gene ends were 5 bases for V and 3 bases for J; bases not matched to a gene: 7. The CDR3 consists of 14 residues. Germline V gene data show CDR1 as LNHNV and CDR2 as YYDKDF (reference sequence). DNA for the CDR3: TGTGCCACCAGCTACGACAGGGTGGGCTACGAGCAGTACTTC. This translates into CATSYDRVGYEQYF. Looking up the rest from reference TRBV15 and TRBJ2-7 gives the full variable domain: DAMVIQNPRYQVTQFGKPVTLSCSQTLNHNVMYWYQQKSSQAPKLLFHYYDKDFNNEADTPDNFQSRRPNTSFCFLDIRSPGLGDTAMYLCATSYDRVGYEQYFGPGTRLTVT.

The chain carries TRBV7-2 and TRBJ2-5; D is unclear. The CDR3 covers 18 residues. The germline V gene encodes CDR1 SGHTA and CDR2 FQGNSA. The V and J ends lost 2 bases and 2 bases respectively, with 21 bases between them. The CDR3 nucleotides are TGTGCCAGCAGCTTAATTCGTCCCGGCCGGCTGAATCAAGAGACCCAGTACTTC. As protein: CASSLIRPGRLNQETQYF.

The chain couples TRBV27 to TRBJ1-2; no clear D gene. The CDR3 contains 20 residues. Germline values: CDR1 MNHEY, CDR2 SMNVEV (reference sequence). Trimming took 5 bases from V and 2 from J, leaving 30 bases between them. The DNA of the CDR3 is TGTGCCAGCAGTCTTTACTCCCACAGCGTATTAATAACCGAGAACTATGGCTACACCTTC. It encodes CASSLYSHSVLITENYGYTF.

CDR3 protein: CSVVRTGSTDTQYF. Here the CDR3 DNA reads TGCAGCGTTGTTCGGACTGGGAGCACAGATACGCAGTATTTT. The V call is TRBV29-1, the J call TRBJ2-3; D may be TRBD2 (5 bases). This CDR3 is 14 amino acids long. CDR1 and CDR2 from the germline V gene are SQVTM and ANQGSEA. V lost 4 bases and J lost 0, with 11 bases in between.

The chain couples TRBV7-9 to TRBJ2-5; unclear D gene. The CDR3 is 12 amino acids. Germline lookup yields CDR1 SEHNR and CDR2 FQNEAQ (reference sequence). The V gene lost 6 bases and the J gene lost 4 bases, with 9 bases spanning the gap. CDR3 region: CASRLSGETQYF. The CDR3 DNA reads TGTGCCAGCAGACTGTCGGGAGAGACCCAGTACTTC.

This rearrangement joins TRBV7-9 to TRBJ2-3, with no clear D. Germline V lookup: CDR1 SEHNR, CDR2 FQNEAQ (reference sequence). Trimming cost V 5 bases and J 3 bases, with 15 bases left between them. The CDR3 length is 15 residues. CDR3 region: CASSLPRVTTDTQYF. CDR3 DNA: TGTGCCAGCAGCCTCCCACGAGTCACAACAGATACGCAGTATTTT.

This rearrangement joins TRBV5-6 to TRBJ2-7; D call uncertain. The CDR3 is 14 amino acids. Germline V gives CDR1 SGHDT, CDR2 YYEEEE. V was shortened by 0 bases and J by 3 bases, with 10 bases between the two germline ends. The CDR3 nucleotides are TGTGCCAGCAGCTTGGGGGGTTCTCTCTACGAGCAGTACTTC. This codes for CASSLGGSLYEQYF.

Regarding this clone: The junction departs from germline at one end; a sequencing error may be responsible. Other nucleotide sequences in the sample specify the same CDR3. This chain links TRBV27 with TRBJ2-3; 8 bases fit TRBD2. There are 15 residues in the CDR3. Germline V gene sequence: CDR1 MNHEY, CDR2 SMNVEV (reference sequence). CDR3 sequence: CASSPLGGASDTQYF. The CDR3, as DNA: TGTGCCAGCAGTCCCCTCGGGGGGGCCTCAGATACACAGTATTTT.

The chain links TRBV19 to TRBJ2-7; 9 positions match TRBD1. CDR1 LNHDA and CDR2 SQIVND come from the germline V gene (reference sequence). This CDR3 spans 15 amino acids. V shed 1 base and J 1 base; nucleotides not matched to a gene: 2. CDR3 sequence: CASSIGTGASYEQYF. As DNA, the CDR3 is TGTGCCAGTAGTATAGGGACAGGGGCGTCCTACGAGCAGTACTTC.

This clone showed up many times. This chain uses TRBV7-9 with TRBJ2-7, with D maybe TRBD1 (6 bases). This CDR3 comprises 13 residues. V was cut by 7 bases and J by 2 bases, with 12 bases left in between. Germline CDR1 is SEHNR and CDR2 is FQNEAQ (reference sequence). CDR3 protein: CASTIGGTYEQYF. The CDR3 DNA is TGTGCCAGCACCATAGGGGGTACCTACGAGCAGTACTTC.

This chain connects TRBV13 to TRBJ2-5; 11 bases agree with TRBD1. V was clipped by 4 bases and J by 3 bases; unmatched bases: 13. Germline V lookup: CDR1 PRHDT, CDR2 FYEKMQ (reference sequence). This CDR3 is built from 18 residues. CDR3 bases: TGTGCCAGCAGCTCACCGCTCGGGGCGGGACAGGGGGAAGAGACCCAGTACTTC. Translation gives CASSSPLGAGQGEETQYF.

The DNA of the CDR3 is TGTGCCAGCAGCTCACTCACAGCGGGGGGAAGCACAGATACGCAGTATTTT. It translates to CASSSLTAGGSTDTQYF. The chain is built from TRBV7-9 and TRBJ2-3; TRBD2 agrees at 9 bases. The CDR3 consists of 17 residues. The V and J ends lost 4 bases and 0 bases, in that order; junction bases with no gene match: 8. Looked up from germline, CDR1 is SEHNR and CDR2 is FQNEAQ (reference sequence).

In its sample, this clone was seen a few times. The V and J genes are TRBV19 and TRBJ2-6; 8 bases are a match to TRBD1. The CDR3 is made up of 17 amino acids. The germline CDR1 and CDR2 sequences are LNHDA and SQIVND (reference sequence). The junction had 3 bases not matched to a gene; V was cut back by 1 base and J by 1 base. This CDR3 is CASSIGGTGSGANVLTF. The CDR3 nucleotides are TGTGCCAGTAGTATAGGAGGGACAGGTTCTGGGGCCAACGTCCTGACTTTC. Together with reference TRBV19 and TRBJ2-6, the CDR3 gives the full variable domain: DGGITQSPKYLFRKEGQNVTLSCEQNLNHDAMYWYRQDPGQGLRLIYYSQIVNDFQKGDIAEGYSVSREKKESFPLTVTSAQKNPTAFYLCASSIGGTGSGANVLTFGAGSRLTVL.

The table lists this clone with a few counts. The rearrangement joins TRBV4-1 to TRBJ1-6; tentatively, D is TRBD1 (5 bases). Germline assignment: CDR1 MGHRA and CDR2 YSYEKL. Deletions cut 0 bases from V and 7 bases from J, with 13 bases between. There are 16 residues in the CDR3. The CDR3 here is CASSQDGGGGNSPLHF. In nucleotides, the CDR3 is TGCGCCAGCAGCCAAGATGGGGGAGGAGGAAATTCACCCCTCCACTTT.

The V call is TRBV6-5, the J call TRBJ1-1; D is ambiguous. The germline V gene has CDR1 MNHEY and CDR2 SVGAGI. V was shortened by 2 bases and J by 8 bases, with 9 bases between the two germline ends. The CDR3 consists of 12 residues. This CDR3 reads CASSYDREEAFF. The CDR3 DNA follows: TGTGCCAGCAGTTACGACCGGGAGGAAGCTTTCTTT.

The chain uses TRBV4-1 and TRBJ2-7; TRBD2 aligns across 7 bases. CDR1 and CDR2 (germline): MGHRA, YSYEKL. Trimming cost V 0 bases and J 2 bases; bases outside gene matches: 4. The CDR3 has 15 amino acids. This chain's CDR3 is CASSQDLAGAYEQYF. The CDR3 coding sequence is TGCGCCAGCAGCCAAGATTTGGCGGGGGCCTACGAGCAGTACTTC.

The V gene is TRBV9, the J gene TRBJ2-7; D is ambiguous. The CDR3 contains 14 residues. V shed 4 bases and J shed 1 base, with 12 bases lying between them. Germline V gives CDR1 SGDLS, CDR2 YYNGEE. The CDR3 here is CASSPPHSSYEQYF. The CDR3 bases are TGTGCCAGCAGCCCCCCCCACTCATCCTACGAGCAGTACTTC.

The V call is TRBV19, the J call TRBJ2-1, with 9 bases aligning to TRBD2. Trimming took 7 bases from V and 4 from J; bases not matched to a gene: 2. Germline V gives CDR1 LNHDA, CDR2 SQIVND (reference sequence). This CDR3 has 13 residues. The DNA for the CDR3 is TGTGCCAGTATGCTAGCGGGGTACAATGAGCAGTTCTTC. This sequence encodes CASMLAGYNEQFF.

This chain uses TRBV7-8 with TRBJ2-3; 9 bases agree with TRBD2. The V gene end was trimmed by 5 bases and the J gene end by 3 bases; junction bases not matched to a gene: 12. There are 17 residues in the CDR3. Per the germline V gene, CDR1 is SGHVS and CDR2 is FQNEAQ. The CDR3 loop is CASSRESGGLGTDTQYF. CDR3 nucleotide sequence: TGTGCCAGCAGCCGAGAGAGCGGGGGGCTGGGTACAGATACGCAGTATTTT.

This chain connects TRBV7-9 to TRBJ2-5; TRBD1 aligns across 8 bases. Germline V gene lookup returns CDR1 SEHNR and CDR2 FQNEAQ (reference sequence). V shed 2 bases, J shed 4 bases, and the junction held 3 bases outside the gene matches. The CDR3 totals 14 residues. The CDR3 protein is CASSLYDRGETQYF. The CDR3 DNA is TGTGCCAGCAGCTTATATGACAGGGGAGAGACCCAGTACTTC.

This chain joins TRBV27 and TRBJ2-7; 11 positions match TRBD1. V lost 3 bases to trimming and J lost 7 bases; unmatched junction nucleotides: 11. The V gene's germline CDR1 is MNHEY and CDR2 SMNVEV (reference sequence). The CDR3 contains 16 residues. The CDR3 DNA follows: TGTGCCAGCAGTTTGGCCCTAGGACAGGGGGCGTTGGAGCAGTACTTC. This gives the protein CASSLALGQGALEQYF.

V is TRBV5-1 and J is TRBJ2-7; D is undetermined. From germline, CDR1 is SGHRS and CDR2 YFSETQ. V gave up 4 bases and J gave up 0 bases, with 5 bases separating them. The CDR3 extends over 12 amino acids. This CDR3 reads CASSGNSYEQYF. The CDR3 DNA reads TGCGCCAGCAGCGGAAACTCCTACGAGCAGTACTTC.

The chain employs TRBV5-1 and TRBJ2-1; 7 bases line up with TRBD2. Germline CDR1 SGHRS, CDR2 YFSETQ. CDR3 size: 12 residues. Trimming removed 4 bases from V and 7 bases from J; junction bases left unmatched: 2. CDR3 nucleotide sequence: TGCGCCAGCAGCCTAGCGGATAATGAGCAGTTCTTC. Protein: CASSLADNEQFF. Complete variable domain (other parts from reference TRBV5-1 and TRBJ2-1): KAGVTQTPRYLIKTRGQQVTLSCSPISGHRSVSWYQQTPGQGLQFLFEYFSETQRNKGNFPGRFSGRQFSNSRSEMNVSTLELGDSALYLCASSLADNEQFFGPGTRLTVL.

The V and J genes are TRBV4-3 and TRBJ2-1; D is possibly TRBD2 (6 bases). This CDR3 region has 16 residues. The germline CDR1 and CDR2 sequences are LGHNA and YSLEER. V was trimmed by 0 bases and J by 0 bases, leaving 9 bases between them. The CDR3 DNA is TGCGCCAGCAGCCAAGATGGAGGGAGCTCCTACAATGAGCAGTTCTTC. Amino acids: CASSQDGGSSYNEQFF.

This clone has just one count. The CDR3 coding sequence is TGTGCCTGGAGTCCTAGGATGACTGAAGCTTTCTTT. Its translation: CAWSPRMTEAFF. V gene TRBV30 combines with J gene TRBJ1-1; no reliable D call. V was clipped by 2 bases and J by 5 bases, with 9 bases between them. The CDR3 extends over 12 amino acids. The germline gives CDR1 GTSNPN, CDR2 SVGIG (reference sequence). The full variable domain, rest sourced from reference TRBV30 and TRBJ1-1, is SQTIHQWPATLVQPVGSPLSLECTVEGTSNPNLYWYRQAAGRGLQLLFYSVGIGQISSEVPQNLSASRPQDRQFILSSKKLLLSDSGFYLCAWSPRMTEAFFGQGTRLTVV.

The rearrangement uses TRBV11-2 and TRBJ1-1; D is unresolved. Per germline, CDR1 SGHAT and CDR2 FQNNGV. Trimming took off 3 bases at V and 4 bases at J, with 6 bases between the two ends. The CDR3 spans 12 residues. The CDR3 DNA reads as TGTGCCAGCAGCTTCCTTGGCACTGAAGCTTTCTTT. Its protein product is CASSFLGTEAFF.

The chain links TRBV7-9 to TRBJ2-7; D uncertain. The CDR3 totals 13 residues. Germline loops: CDR1 SEHNR, CDR2 FQNEAQ (reference sequence). The V end lost 1 base, the J end lost 5 bases, and 9 bases lay between the germline ends. The CDR3 is CASSLEASNEQYF. The CDR3 region has the DNA TGTGCCAGCAGCTTAGAGGCGTCTAACGAGCAGTACTTC.